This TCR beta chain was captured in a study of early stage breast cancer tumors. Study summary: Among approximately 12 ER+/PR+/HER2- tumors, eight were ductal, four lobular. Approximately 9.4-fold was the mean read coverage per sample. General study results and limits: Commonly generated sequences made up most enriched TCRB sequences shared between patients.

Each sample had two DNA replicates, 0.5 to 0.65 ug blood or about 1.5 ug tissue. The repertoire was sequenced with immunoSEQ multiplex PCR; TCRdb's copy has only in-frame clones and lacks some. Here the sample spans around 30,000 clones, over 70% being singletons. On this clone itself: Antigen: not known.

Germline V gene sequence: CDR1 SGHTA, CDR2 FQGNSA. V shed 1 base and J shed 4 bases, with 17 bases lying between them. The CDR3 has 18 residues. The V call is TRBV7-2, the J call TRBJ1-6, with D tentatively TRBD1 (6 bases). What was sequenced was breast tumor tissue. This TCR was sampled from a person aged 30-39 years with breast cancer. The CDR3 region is CASSLGPGQNIYNSPLHF. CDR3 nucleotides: TGTGCCAGCAGCTTAGGACCAGGACAGAATATTTATAATTCACCCCTCCACTTT.